The 32 T cell receptor beta chains listed next were all sequenced from one sample in a study of blood T cell repertoires in COVID-19. Assay: immunoSEQ multiplex PCR; the TCRdb copy retains only in-frame clones and omits some. This sample has some 170,000 clones, with about 80% found just once. Sequenced sample: peripheral blood. These receptors all stem from a woman in her 70s with acute or convalescent COVID-19.

This clone was seen just once. The rearrangement joins TRBV7-8 to TRBJ2-7; a weak D match, TRBD2 (5 bases). The germline CDR1 and CDR2 sequences are SGHVS and FQNEAQ. The CDR3 covers 15 residues. V was cut by 0 bases and J by 2 bases, with 11 bases left in between. The CDR3 region is CASSLAAGRTYEQYF. As DNA, the CDR3 is TGTGCCAGCAGCTTAGCTGCGGGCAGGACCTACGAGCAGTACTTC.

The V and J genes are TRBV6-1 and TRBJ2-5; possibly TRBD1 for D (6 bases). Trimming left V 2 bases short and J 11 bases short, with 18 bases between. CDR1 and CDR2 (germline): MNHNS, SASEGT. There are 14 residues in the CDR3. CDR3 nucleotide sequence: TGTGCCAGCAGTGAAACAGGGCTCCTGGCAAGGCAGTACTTC. This translates into CASSETGLLARQYF.

The chain links TRBV7-3 to TRBJ2-1; a weak D match, TRBD2 (5 bases). Trimming cost V 1 base and J 0 bases, with 13 bases left between them. This CDR3 is 17 amino acids long. Germline V CDR1 and CDR2: SGHTA, FQGTGA. Here the CDR3 reads CASSLRASTYSYNEQFF. CDR3 in DNA: TGTGCCAGCAGCTTAAGGGCTAGCACCTACTCCTACAATGAGCAGTTCTTC.

As to this clone: At the DNA level, this CDR3 is encoded by other sequences in the same sample as well. The rearrangement uses TRBV5-1 and TRBJ2-1; D possibly corresponds to TRBD2 (6 bases). This CDR3 comprises 15 residues. Germline V gives CDR1 SGHRS, CDR2 YFSETQ. The ends were cut back, 3 bases at V and 7 bases at J, with 17 bases in the middle. The CDR3, as DNA: TGCGCCAGCAGCTCACTACCGGGACTGCGAAATGAGCAGTTCTTC. Its protein product is CASSSLPGLRNEQFF.

This chain connects TRBV19 to TRBJ1-2; D not certain. V lost 6 bases to trimming and J lost 2 bases, with 10 bases between them. The CDR3 length is 13 residues. Looked up from germline, CDR1 is LNHDA and CDR2 is SQIVND (reference sequence). Here the CDR3 DNA reads TGTGCCAGTAGCACCCAACAGAACTATGGCTACACCTTC. Translated, it gives CASSTQQNYGYTF.

Comment on this clone: The sample has other DNA sequences that encode this CDR3 too. This chain uses TRBV30 with TRBJ2-7; 10 positions match TRBD2. This CDR3 region has 13 residues. The germline CDR1 and CDR2 sequences are GTSNPN and SVGIG (reference sequence). The V gene end was trimmed by 0 bases and the J gene end by 4 bases; junction bases not matched to a gene: 0. DNA of the CDR3: TGTGCCTGGAGTGTACTAGCGGGATACGAGCAGTACTTC. It specifies CAWSVLAGYEQYF.

This clone was detected a few times. The chain recombines TRBV2 with TRBJ2-3; 12 nucleotides match TRBD1. CDR3 length: 15 amino acids. Germline assignment: CDR1 SNHLY and CDR2 FYNNEI. With V trimmed by 6 bases and J by 6 bases, 7 bases remained unmatched. CDR3: CASSLGQGARDTQYF. CDR3 sequence (DNA): TGTGCCAGCAGCCTGGGACAGGGGGCTCGGGATACGCAGTATTTT.

The chain uses TRBV10-3 and TRBJ2-7; weak D call: TRBD2 (5 bases). CDR3 length equals 13 residues. V lost 8 bases, J lost 2 bases, and 13 bases lay in between. Germline-derived CDR1 and CDR2 are ENHRY and SYGVKD. CDR3 coding DNA: TGTGCCATCTCCGCCGCGGGTCCCTACGAGCAGTACTTC. Translating it yields CAISAAGPYEQYF.

This chain joins TRBV11-1 and TRBJ2-1, with TRBD2 as a possible D gene (6 bases). The V and J ends lost 2 bases and 10 bases respectively, with 12 bases between them. The V gene's germline CDR1 is SGHAT and CDR2 FQDESV (reference sequence). This CDR3 spans 13 amino acids. The CDR3 DNA follows: TGTGCCAGCAGCTTACGGCGGGGCGGCGAGCAGTTCTTC. Translating gives CASSLRRGGEQFF.

The chain has TRBV2 and TRBJ2-6; the match to TRBD2 covers 9 bases. The CDR3 is 20 residues long. Trimming at V came to 4 bases and at J to 2 bases, leaving 15 bases not matched to a gene. Germline V gene sequence: CDR1 SNHLY, CDR2 FYNNEI. The CDR3 spells CASSVSSGIPGPTGANVLTF. CDR3 in DNA: TGTGCCAGCAGTGTTTCTAGCGGGATACCTGGGCCCACTGGGGCCAACGTCCTGACTTTC.

The V gene is TRBV18, the J gene TRBJ2-1; TRBD2 matches 11 bases. CDR1 and CDR2 (germline): KGHSH, LQKENI. The CDR3 totals 17 residues. Trimming at V came to 4 bases and at J to 6 bases, leaving 11 bases not matched to a gene. The CDR3 nucleotides read TGTGCCAGCTCACAGAATATAGGACTAGCGGGTACCAATGAGCAGTTCTTC. This codes for CASSQNIGLAGTNEQFF. The whole variable domain, filled in from reference TRBV18 and TRBJ2-1, reads NAGVMQNPRHLVRRRGQEARLRCSPMKGHSHVYWYRQLPEEGLKFMVYLQKENIIDESGMPKERFSAEFPKEGPSILRIQQVVRGDSAAYFCASSQNIGLAGTNEQFFGPGTRLTVL.

The chain uses TRBV13 and TRBJ2-3; 7 bases line up with TRBD1. Germline values: CDR1 PRHDT, CDR2 FYEKMQ (reference sequence). This CDR3 comprises 16 residues. V lost 6 bases, J lost 2 bases, and 11 bases stayed unmatched. The CDR3 is CASSQTGPLLTDTQYF. Written as DNA, the CDR3 is TGTGCCAGCAGTCAGACAGGGCCTCTTCTCACAGATACGCAGTATTTT. Full variable domain (remainder filled in from reference TRBV13 and TRBJ2-3): AAGVIQSPRHLIKEKRETATLKCYPIPRHDTVYWYQQGPGQDPQFLISFYEKMQSDKGSIPDRFSAQQFSDYHSELNMSSLELGDSALYFCASSQTGPLLTDTQYFGPGTRLTVL.

The chain couples TRBV11-2 to TRBJ2-7; TRBD2 matches at 10 bases. Looked up from germline, CDR1 is SGHAT and CDR2 is FQNNGV. With V trimmed by 3 bases and J by 5 bases, 7 bases remained unmatched. This CDR3 has 15 residues. The CDR3: CASSFTSGTFDEQYF. For the CDR3, the DNA is TGTGCCAGCAGCTTCACTAGCGGGACATTCGACGAGCAGTACTTC.

The chain carries TRBV29-1 and TRBJ2-7; 13 bases are a match to TRBD2. The V segment lost 7 bases and the J segment 6 bases; nucleotides outside the gene matches: 6. The germline gives CDR1 SQVTM, CDR2 ANQGSEA. CDR3 length: 13 residues. In DNA, the CDR3 is TGCAGCGCCCGGGGACTAGCGGGATCCGAGCAGTACTTC. Its translation is CSARGLAGSEQYF.

The rearrangement uses TRBV4-1 and TRBJ2-5; TRBD2 matches at 11 bases. J was trimmed by 3 bases and V by 4 bases; bases with no gene match: 7. CDR3 size: 16 residues. Germline CDR1 reads MGHRA; CDR2 reads YSYEKL. The CDR3 sequence is CASSPVLAGGKETQYF. The CDR3 coding sequence is TGCGCCAGCAGCCCAGTTCTAGCGGGGGGTAAAGAGACCCAGTACTTC.

The chain recombines TRBV5-1 with TRBJ2-2; weak D call: TRBD1 (6 bases). Between the trimmed V and J ends, which lost 0 bases and 3 bases, there was a span of 12 bases. CDR3 length: 16 residues. Germline CDR1 SGHRS, CDR2 YFSETQ. As DNA, the CDR3 is TGCGCCAGCAGCTTGGAGGGCCAGGGGTACACCGGGGAGCTGTTTTTT. It specifies CASSLEGQGYTGELFF.

The rearrangement uses TRBV11-3 and TRBJ2-1, with D tentatively TRBD2 (6 bases). Trimming removed 5 bases from V and 2 bases from J, with 13 bases in between. The CDR3 is made up of 15 amino acids. Per the germline V gene, CDR1 is SGHNT and CDR2 is YENEEA. CDR3 region: CASSTDYGAYNEQFF. CDR3 bases: TGTGCCAGCAGCACGGACTACGGGGCCTACAATGAGCAGTTCTTC.

This clone has only one observation. The chain joins TRBV7-3 to TRBJ2-7; 10 positions match TRBD1. V lost 5 bases and J lost 6; bases outside the gene matches: 13. There are 16 residues in the CDR3. CDR1 is SGHTA, CDR2 FQGTGA, per germline. The CDR3 sequence: CASSPKPGGQGSEQYF. In DNA, the CDR3 is TGTGCCAGCAGCCCAAAGCCCGGGGGACAGGGGAGCGAGCAGTACTTC.

V is TRBV28 and J is TRBJ1-2; 7 bases agree with TRBD1. The CDR3 has 16 residues. Germline V CDR1 and CDR2: MDHEN, SYDVKM. V trimming: 5 bases; J trimming: 6 bases; junction bases outside the gene matches: 15. This CDR3 reads CASSPHGTVDPHGYTF. In DNA, the CDR3 is TGTGCCAGCAGTCCCCACGGGACAGTGGACCCTCATGGCTACACCTTC.

This clone was counted a few times. The chain carries TRBV19 and TRBJ1-3; D remains ambiguous. Germline CDR1 LNHDA, CDR2 SQIVND (reference sequence). This CDR3 is 14 amino acids long. V lost 5 bases and J 0 bases, leaving 8 bases between the germline ends. The DNA for the CDR3 is TGTGCCAGTAGTTCCTCTCTCTCTGGAAACACCATATATTTT. Translation: CASSSSLSGNTIYF.

The CDR3 loop is CASKTGVDTGELFF. The CDR3, as DNA: TGTGCCAGCAAAACAGGGGTCGACACCGGGGAGCTGTTTTTT. J is TRBJ2-2 and V is TRBV6-4, with 7 bases matching TRBD1. CDR1 and CDR2 from the germline V gene are MRHNA and SNTAGT. The J segment lost 3 bases and the V segment lost 7 bases, leaving 5 bases of the junction unmatched. The CDR3 totals 14 residues.

The chain links TRBV19 to TRBJ2-7, with 8 bases fitting TRBD2. V was clipped by 7 bases and J by 0 bases; unmatched bases: 11. The CDR3 length is 16 residues. CDR1 LNHDA and CDR2 SQIVND come from the germline V gene (reference sequence). CDR3 bases: TGTGCCAGTATGGACATGACTAGCGATGGCTCCTACGAGCAGTACTTC. Its translation is CASMDMTSDGSYEQYF.

This chain connects TRBV5-8 to TRBJ2-1; TRBD1 is a possible D gene (6 bases). The germline CDR1 and CDR2 sequences are SGHTS and YDEGEE. The V gene lost 9 bases and the J gene lost 8 bases, with 18 bases spanning the gap. This CDR3 has 13 residues. The CDR3 protein is CATSFEGDHEQFF. In DNA form, the CDR3 reads TGTGCCACCTCGTTCGAGGGGGACCATGAGCAGTTCTTC.

The rearrangement joins TRBV3-1 (or the pseudogene TRBV3-2) to TRBJ2-1, with 10 bases fitting TRBD2. The J segment lost 7 bases and the V segment lost 5 bases, leaving 8 bases of the junction unmatched. This CDR3 is 15 amino acids long. CDR1 is LGHDT and CDR2 is YNNKEL in the germline V gene (reference sequence). The CDR3 region has the DNA TGTGCCAGCAGCGACATAGCGGGAGGTTGGAATGAGCAGTTCTTC. Protein: CASSDIAGGWNEQFF.

The rearrangement joins TRBV15 to TRBJ2-3, with 9 bases that match TRBD2. The CDR3 is made up of 17 amino acids. V gave up 5 bases and J gave up 2 bases; unmatched junction bases: 11. Germline V gives CDR1 LNHNV, CDR2 YYDKDF (reference sequence). The CDR3 region has the DNA TGTGCCACCAGCCGGGTAGCGGGAGCCCCACACACAGATACGCAGTATTTT. Residues: CATSRVAGAPHTDTQYF.

This clone has just a few counts. This rearrangement joins TRBV7-7 to TRBJ2-1, with 10 bases fitting TRBD2. Per germline, CDR1 SSHAT and CDR2 FNYEAQ (reference sequence). CDR3 length: 17 amino acids. Losses at the gene ends were 5 bases for V and 6 bases for J; bases not matched to a gene: 13. The CDR3 DNA is TGTGCCAGCAGCCCTTGGGTAGCGGGAGGCCTTATCAATGAGCAGTTCTTC. As protein: CASSPWVAGGLINEQFF.

The chain combines TRBV30 with TRBJ2-7; 7 bases line up with TRBD2. The V gene's germline CDR1 is GTSNPN and CDR2 SVGIG (reference sequence). Losses at the gene ends were 0 bases for V and 4 bases for J; bases not matched to a gene: 12. This CDR3 contains 16 residues. This chain's CDR3 is CAWSVPGGRGYYEQYF. CDR3 in DNA: TGTGCCTGGAGTGTACCTGGCGGGAGAGGGTATTACGAGCAGTACTTC.

This rearrangement joins TRBV19 to TRBJ1-2; TRBD1 might be the D (5 bases). Trimming pared 3 bases from V and 0 bases from J, leaving 14 bases between. This CDR3 has 16 residues. CDR1 is LNHDA and CDR2 is SQIVND in the germline V gene (reference sequence). The CDR3 coding sequence is TGTGCCAGTAGTATTCAGGGAGGAGGCTCTAACTATGGCTACACCTTC. It encodes CASSIQGGGSNYGYTF. Combining the CDR3 with reference TRBV19 and TRBJ1-2 gives the whole variable domain DGGITQSPKYLFRKEGQNVTLSCEQNLNHDAMYWYRQDPGQGLRLIYYSQIVNDFQKGDIAEGYSVSREKKESFPLTVTSAQKNPTAFYLCASSIQGGGSNYGYTFGSGTRLTVV.

This chain connects TRBV19 to TRBJ1-5; the D is unclear. Germline CDR1 reads LNHDA; CDR2 reads SQIVND (reference sequence). Trimming cost V 3 bases and J 4 bases, with 7 bases left between them. The length of the CDR3 is 13 residues. The CDR3 protein is CASSISGNQPQHF. CDR3 sequence (DNA): TGTGCCAGTAGTATTTCGGGGAATCAGCCCCAGCATTTT. Drawing the rest from reference TRBV19 and TRBJ1-5, the complete variable domain is DGGITQSPKYLFRKEGQNVTLSCEQNLNHDAMYWYRQDPGQGLRLIYYSQIVNDFQKGDIAEGYSVSREKKESFPLTVTSAQKNPTAFYLCASSISGNQPQHFGDGTRLSIL.

This clone occurred a few times. The CDR3 loop reads CASSPGVTYEQYF. In DNA, the CDR3 is TGCGCCAGCAGCCCGGGAGTTACGTACGAGCAGTACTTC. V gene TRBV5-1 combines with J gene TRBJ2-7, with a tentative D call TRBD2 (6 bases). Trimming left V 4 bases short and J 4 bases short, with 12 bases between. The CDR3 has 13 amino acids. The germline V gene encodes CDR1 SGHRS and CDR2 YFSETQ.

The chain employs TRBV7-8 and TRBJ2-5; 11 bases match TRBD1. V lost 1 base to trimming and J lost 7 bases; unmatched junction nucleotides: 14. Germline V lookup: CDR1 SGHVS, CDR2 FQNEAQ. This CDR3 is 18 amino acids long. CDR3: CASSLGQDRGPLGSTQYF. The CDR3 bases are TGTGCCAGCAGCTTAGGCCAGGACAGGGGGCCTTTAGGATCGACCCAGTACTTC.

This clone was counted only a few times. The chain recombines TRBV2 with TRBJ1-6, with D perhaps TRBD1 (5 bases). The CDR3 is made up of 16 amino acids. With 6 bases removed from V and 5 bases from J, the gap between germline ends came to 17 bases. CDR1 is SNHLY and CDR2 is FYNNEI in the germline V gene. CDR3 sequence: CASRPLGGGNNSPLHF. As DNA, the CDR3 is TGTGCCAGCAGACCCCTCGGGGGTGGGAATAATTCACCCCTCCACTTT. Complete variable domain (other parts from reference TRBV2 and TRBJ1-6): EPEVTQTPSHQVTQMGQEVILRCVPISNHLYFYWYRQILGQKVEFLVSFYNNEISEKSEIFDDQFSVERPDGSNFTLKIRSTKLEDSAMYFCASRPLGGGNNSPLHFGNGTRLTVT.